This T cell receptor beta chain was identified during a study of T cells in Graves' hyperthyroidism and ophthalmopathy. V lost 2 bases to trimming and J lost 0 bases, with 12 bases between them. CDR1 and CDR2 from the germline V gene are DFQATT and SNEGSKA (reference sequence). This CDR3 has 15 residues. In this sample, this clonotype turned up many times. The source material, RNA transcripts, was used to amplify TCR beta CDR3 regions. In the first-round RT-PCR of the TCR CDR3, the HTBI primer set was used. Using its own MiXCR run on the multiplex PCR reads, TCRdb lists one record per CDR3 protein. The sample includes roughly 24,000 distinct CDR3 sequences, approximately 45% of them seen just once.

V gene TRBV20-1 combines with J gene TRBJ2-3, with D uncertain. Sequencing was done on a sample of blood. This receptor was identified in a woman aged 25 to 39 with Graves' hyperthyroidism. CDR3 sequence: CSARPRHTSTDTQYF. The CDR3 DNA is TGCAGTGCTAGACCCCGACATACTAGCACAGATACGCAGTATTTT.